A selection of T cell receptor beta chains follows, all from one sample in a study of T cells expressing NK-cell markers. After re-calling the 5' RACE reads, TCRdb lists one entry per CDR3 protein, DNA absent. The sample has hundreds of thousands of distinct CDR3 sequences, and its top ten clones hold roughly 4.2%. Source material: blood T cells: a sorted CD56 or NKG2C T cell subset, CD4+ or CD8+ T cells, or bulk PBMC T cells (not recorded which). Receptor source: a woman aged 18-70 years in good health. Both conserved end residues are part of each CDR3.

CSVVPQSLNTGELFF	TRBV29-1	TRBJ2-2
CAIRLTGEATQYF	TRBV10-3	TRBJ2-5
CASSPRRETYEQYF	TRBV18	TRBJ2-7
CSVKHDSSISYNEQFF	TRBV29-1	TRBJ2-1
CASSPRRVRGYTF	TRBV12-3/TRBV12-4	TRBJ1-2
CAISESTLLNTEAFF	TRBV10-3	TRBJ1-1
CASSQETGYYNEQFF	TRBV4-3	TRBJ2-1
CSAPQLAGGLTYNEQFF	TRBV20-1	TRBJ2-1
CASALSDTAKNIQYF	TRBV6-1	TRBJ2-4
CASSNFRGGVDEQFF	TRBV12-3/TRBV12-4	TRBJ2-1
CSVGPSGTTYNEQFF	TRBV29-1	TRBJ2-1
CASSQPGTSRNTGELFF	TRBV14	TRBJ2-2
CSAREAGYTIYF	TRBV20-1	TRBJ1-3
CSVERLGLTGYTF	TRBV29-1	TRBJ1-2
CASSPDGTYGYTF	TRBV18	TRBJ1-2
CSAVVLVSYTEAFF	TRBV20-1	TRBJ1-1
CSASRTEYNYGYTF	TRBV20-1	TRBJ1-2
CASRQLGRNYEQYF	TRBV12-3/TRBV12-4	TRBJ2-7
CASRRPPGQGGPNNEQFF	TRBV27	TRBJ2-1
CASSRPSLAGGLYEQYF	TRBV6-1	TRBJ2-7
CASSLASLAGGRDEQFF	TRBV7-2	TRBJ2-1
CASRPGPNQPQHF	TRBV12-3/TRBV12-4	TRBJ1-5
CSVFPGTGGMNTEAFF	TRBV29-1	TRBJ1-1
CASSLMGSTDTQYF	TRBV11-2	TRBJ2-3
CAISVEGVAFF	TRBV10-3	TRBJ1-1
CASSSSPSRYGYTF	TRBV28	TRBJ1-2
CSALGVGAYEQYF	TRBV20-1	TRBJ2-7
CASNKLPSYNEQFF	TRBV7-2	TRBJ2-1
CASSPQGRQYF	TRBV7-8	TRBJ2-7
CASSYEGLPEAFF	TRBV6-5	TRBJ1-1
CASSIWEGMNTEAFF	TRBV19	TRBJ1-1
CASQRGGQARVSPLHF	TRBV12-3/TRBV12-4	TRBJ1-6
CASSLWHTGELFF	TRBV7-2	TRBJ2-2
CSANYRTSGYEQYF	TRBV20-1	TRBJ2-7
CASSPTLGQGGLYEQYF	TRBV18	TRBJ2-7
CSAIEGVAVHF	TRBV20-1	TRBJ1-2
CASSQGQGHYNEQFF	TRBV18	TRBJ2-1